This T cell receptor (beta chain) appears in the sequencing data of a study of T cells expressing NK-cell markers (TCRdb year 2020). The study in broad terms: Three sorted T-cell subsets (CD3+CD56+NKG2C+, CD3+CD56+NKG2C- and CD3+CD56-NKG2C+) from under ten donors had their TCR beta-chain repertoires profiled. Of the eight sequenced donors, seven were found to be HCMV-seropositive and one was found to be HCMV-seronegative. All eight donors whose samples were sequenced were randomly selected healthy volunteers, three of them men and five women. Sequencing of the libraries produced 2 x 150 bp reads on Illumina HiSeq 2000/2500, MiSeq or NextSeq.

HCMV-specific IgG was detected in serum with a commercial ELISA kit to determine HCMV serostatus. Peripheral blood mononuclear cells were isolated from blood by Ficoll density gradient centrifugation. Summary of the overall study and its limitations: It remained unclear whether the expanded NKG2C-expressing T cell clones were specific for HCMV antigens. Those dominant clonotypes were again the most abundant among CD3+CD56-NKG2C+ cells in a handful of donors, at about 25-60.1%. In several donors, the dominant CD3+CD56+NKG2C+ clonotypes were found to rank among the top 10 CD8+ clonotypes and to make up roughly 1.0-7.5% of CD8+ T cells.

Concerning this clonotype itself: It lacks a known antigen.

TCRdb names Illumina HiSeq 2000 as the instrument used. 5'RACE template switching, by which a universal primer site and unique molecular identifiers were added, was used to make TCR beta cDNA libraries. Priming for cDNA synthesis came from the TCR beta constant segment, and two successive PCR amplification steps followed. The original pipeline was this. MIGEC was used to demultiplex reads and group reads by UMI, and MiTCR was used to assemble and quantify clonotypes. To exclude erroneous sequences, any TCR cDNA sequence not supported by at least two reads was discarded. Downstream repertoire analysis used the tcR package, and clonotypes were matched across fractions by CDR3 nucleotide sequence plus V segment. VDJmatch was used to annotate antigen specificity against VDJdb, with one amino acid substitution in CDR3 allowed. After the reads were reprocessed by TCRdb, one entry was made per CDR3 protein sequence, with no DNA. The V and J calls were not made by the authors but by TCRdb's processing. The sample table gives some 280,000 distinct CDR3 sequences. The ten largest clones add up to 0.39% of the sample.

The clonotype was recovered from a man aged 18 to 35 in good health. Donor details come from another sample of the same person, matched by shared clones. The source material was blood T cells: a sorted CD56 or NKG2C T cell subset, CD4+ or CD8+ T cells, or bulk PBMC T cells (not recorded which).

The CDR3 reads CASSLGLEGTQYF. Recombination connected TRBV5-5 to TRBJ2-5; TCRdb's assignment of TRBD2 cannot be checked, as there is no DNA. For CDR1 and CDR2, the germline V gene (reference sequence) lists SGHKS and YYEKEE. Taken from cysteine to phenylalanine, the CDR3 has 13 residues. The DNA is unrecorded. Joined to the reference TRBV5-5 and TRBJ2-5 proteins, this CDR3 gives the full variable domain: DAGVTQSPTHLIKTRGQQVTLRCSPISGHKSVSWYQQVLGQGPQFIFQYYEKEERGRGNFPDRFSARQFPNYSSELNVNALLLGDSALYLCASSLGLEGTQYFGPGTRLLVL.